Below, 23 T cell receptor beta chains from the same sample are listed, as sequenced in a study of cytomegalovirus exposure and HLA in healthy donors. Vbeta (60) and Jbeta (13) primers were used in the PCR. Clones were sequenced by immunoSEQ multiplex PCR, and TCRdb holds only the in-frame ones, with some missing. The sample shows 150,000 to 200,000 clones, just under 80% of them seen only once. Sequenced material: PBMCs. These receptors originate from a man younger than 35 in good health and CMV-seropositive.

The J gene is TRBJ1-5, the V gene TRBV2, with D maybe TRBD1 (5 bases). CDR1 and CDR2 from the germline V gene are SNHLY and FYNNEI. V lost 3 bases to trimming and J lost 0 bases, with 12 bases between them. The CDR3 runs 16 residues. The CDR3 coding sequence is TGTGCCAGCAGTGAGGTACAGGCCCATAGCAATCAGCCCCAGCATTTT. Its protein is CASSEVQAHSNQPQHF.

A single count supports this clone. The rearrangement uses TRBV27 and TRBJ2-7; TRBD2 matches 8 bases. V shed 3 bases and J 9 bases; nucleotides not matched to a gene: 10. There are 14 residues in the CDR3. Germline assignment: CDR1 MNHEY and CDR2 SMNVEV (reference sequence). CDR3 sequence (DNA): TGTGCCAGCAGTTTCGGGACTAGTATGGACGGGCAGTACTTC. It translates to CASSFGTSMDGQYF.

The CDR3 spells CASSGTPSSYNEQFF. DNA for the CDR3: TGCGCCAGCAGTGGAACTCCTAGCTCCTACAATGAGCAGTTCTTC. V is TRBV10-1 and J is TRBJ2-1, with D unresolved. V was shortened by 4 bases and J by 0 bases, with 10 bases between the two germline ends. This CDR3 is built from 15 residues. In germline, CDR1 is WNHNN, CDR2 SYGVQD (reference sequence).

V is TRBV25-1 and J is TRBJ2-1, with D uncertain. Germline CDR1 MGHDK, CDR2 SYGVNS. The CDR3 covers 11 residues. With 4 bases removed from V and 6 bases from J, the gap between germline ends came to 4 bases. CDR3 DNA sequence: TGTGCCAGCAGTGTACTCAATGAGCAGTTCTTC. Protein product: CASSVLNEQFF.

This clone was recorded a few times. The V call is TRBV5-1, the J call TRBJ1-5; D is possibly TRBD1 (6 bases). CDR3 length: 14 amino acids. The germline gives CDR1 SGHRS, CDR2 YFSETQ. V was cut by 1 base and J by 6 bases, with 11 bases left in between. The CDR3 nucleotides read TGCGCCAGCAGCTTGAAGGGGGAAGGTCAGCCCCAGCATTTT. Translating gives CASSLKGEGQPQHF.

V usage is TRBV5-3 and J usage is TRBJ1-5; TRBD1 might be the D (5 bases). TRBV5-3 is assigned to the ORF class and has an uncertain function. Trimming pared 3 bases from V and 4 bases from J, leaving 17 bases between. This CDR3 has 16 residues. CDR3 DNA: TGTGCCAGAAGCTGCCGGGGGTGGGATAGGAATCAGCCCCAGCATTTT. Translated, it gives CARSCRGWDRNQPQHF.

The chain couples TRBV19 to TRBJ2-2; no definite D call. V gave up 7 bases and J gave up 4 bases, with 13 bases separating them. The CDR3 has 14 amino acids. CDR1 is LNHDA, CDR2 SQIVND, per germline (reference sequence). CDR3 amino acids: CASMPRPSTGELFF. Written as DNA, the CDR3 is TGTGCCAGTATGCCTCGGCCTAGCACCGGGGAGCTGTTTTTT.

V is TRBV5-1 and J is TRBJ2-7; TRBD1 aligns across 9 bases. The V gene's germline CDR1 is SGHRS and CDR2 YFSETQ. Trimming removed 9 bases from V and 2 bases from J; junction bases left unmatched: 9. The CDR3 sequence is 14 residues long. Here the CDR3 reads CATRQGDEAYEQYF. The CDR3 bases are TGCGCCACCCGACAGGGGGATGAGGCCTACGAGCAGTACTTC.

The table lists this clone with a count of one. This sequence joins TRBV27 and TRBJ2-7; 9 bases fit TRBD2. From germline, CDR1 is MNHEY and CDR2 SMNVEV (reference sequence). The trim removed 5 bases at V and 6 bases at J, leaving 8 bases unmatched. The CDR3 has 14 amino acids. The DNA for the CDR3 is TGTGCCAGCAGTCCGGGTAGCGGGAGAGGCGAGCAGTACTTC. Translated, it gives CASSPGSGRGEQYF.

This chain joins TRBV5-1 and TRBJ2-5; 7 bases are shared with TRBD2. J gave up 5 bases and V 1 base, and 5 bases lay outside the gene matches. CDR1 is SGHRS and CDR2 is YFSETQ in the germline V gene. The CDR3 has 14 residues. The CDR3 sequence: CASSLRGERETQYF. In DNA form, the CDR3 reads TGCGCCAGCAGCTTGCGGGGGGAGAGGGAGACCCAGTACTTC.

V and J are TRBV6-1 and TRBJ1-2, with 8 bases identical to TRBD1. V dropped 3 bases and J dropped 7; count of bases not matched to a gene: 10. The CDR3 contains 15 residues. From germline, CDR1 is MNHNS and CDR2 SASEGT. The CDR3 loop is CASSDGQGRNAGYTF. The CDR3 DNA follows: TGTGCCAGCAGTGACGGACAGGGTCGAAATGCTGGCTACACCTTC.

The chain links TRBV5-4 to TRBJ2-5; D is uncertain. Germline loops: CDR1 SGHNT, CDR2 YYREEE (reference sequence). V was clipped by 1 base and J by 3 bases, with 7 bases between them. This CDR3 contains 13 residues. DNA for the CDR3: TGTGCCAGCAGCTTGAGAGGAGAAGAGACCCAGTACTTC. This gives the protein CASSLRGEETQYF.

The rearrangement uses TRBV18 and TRBJ1-1, with D possibly being TRBD1 (5 bases). Trimming left V 3 bases short and J 0 bases short, with 5 bases between. CDR1 and CDR2 from the germline V gene are KGHSH and LQKENI. The CDR3 covers 13 residues. For the CDR3, the DNA is TGTGCCAGCTCACCGGACATGAACACTGAAGCTTTCTTT. It codes for CASSPDMNTEAFF.

This clone was detected only a few times. V gene TRBV5-6 combines with J gene TRBJ1-2; 7 nucleotides align to TRBD1. The CDR3 length is 13 residues. Per germline, CDR1 SGHDT and CDR2 YYEEEE. V lost 4 bases and J lost 2; bases outside the gene matches: 2. CDR3: CASSPGQNYGYTF. CDR3 nucleotides: TGTGCCAGCAGCCCGGGACAGAACTATGGCTACACCTTC.

This clone has more than one count but fewer than ten. This chain connects TRBV19 to TRBJ1-1; D gene ambiguous. Germline V lookup: CDR1 LNHDA, CDR2 SQIVND (reference sequence). The CDR3 sequence is 13 residues long. V lost 6 bases and J lost 2, with 10 bases in between. The CDR3 here is CASRSGLNTEAFF. In nucleotides, the CDR3 is TGTGCCAGTAGGTCAGGCCTCAACACTGAAGCTTTCTTT.

The J gene is TRBJ1-1, the V gene TRBV5-4; perhaps TRBD1 as D (5 bases). The germline CDR1 and CDR2 sequences are SGHNT and YYREEE (reference sequence). The CDR3 contains 14 residues. Trimming left V 5 bases short and J 1 base short, with 12 bases between. This CDR3 is CASSSNTGNTEAFF. DNA for the CDR3: TGTGCCAGCAGTTCAAACACAGGGAACACTGAAGCTTTCTTT.

The J gene is TRBJ1-1, the V gene TRBV19, with D possibly matching TRBD1 (6 bases). The V end was cut by 3 bases, the J end by 4 bases, with 12 bases between. Germline CDR1 is LNHDA and CDR2 is SQIVND (reference sequence). This CDR3 has 14 residues. The chain's CDR3 is CASSIRDKGTEAFF. The CDR3 DNA is TGTGCCAGTAGTATCAGGGACAAGGGCACTGAAGCTTTCTTT.

CDR3 sequence (DNA): TGTGCCAGCAGCTCCAGGGACACTGAAGCTTTCTTT. As protein: CASSSRDTEAFF. This chain links TRBV7-9 with TRBJ1-1; D is perhaps TRBD1 (5 bases). CDR3 size: 12 residues. Germline CDR1 is SEHNR and CDR2 is FQNEAQ (reference sequence). The V and J ends lost 4 bases and 3 bases respectively, with 6 bases between them.

To note about this clone: This specimen includes other DNA sequences encoding the same CDR3. V gene TRBV4-2 combines with J gene TRBJ1-5, with D maybe TRBD1 (5 bases). The CDR3 has 15 residues. V was cut by 0 bases and J by 4 bases, with 10 bases left in between. Germline CDR1 and CDR2: LGHNA and YNFKEQ. The CDR3 loop reads CASSQDRAHNQPQHF. The DNA for the CDR3 is TGTGCCAGCAGCCAAGACAGGGCTCATAATCAGCCCCAGCATTTT.

The count of this clone is one. The chain employs TRBV19 and TRBJ2-5; D is perhaps TRBD2 (6 bases). The length of the CDR3 is 13 residues. V dropped 6 bases and J dropped 3 bases, with 11 bases sitting between them. Germline V gene lookup returns CDR1 LNHDA and CDR2 SQIVND (reference sequence). The CDR3 sequence: CASRGLVEETQYF. The CDR3 coding sequence is TGTGCCAGTAGGGGACTCGTCGAAGAGACCCAGTACTTC.

The gene calls are TRBV27 and TRBJ1-5, with 9 positions matching TRBD1. Looked up from germline, CDR1 is MNHEY and CDR2 is SMNVEV (reference sequence). CDR3 length equals 14 residues. Losses at the gene ends were 3 bases for V and 6 bases for J; bases not matched to a gene: 3. The CDR3 sequence is CASSFGTGSQPQHF. CDR3 nucleotides: TGTGCCAGCAGTTTCGGGACAGGGAGTCAGCCCCAGCATTTT.

The sample holds a few counts of this clone. The J gene is TRBJ1-1, the V gene TRBV16; maybe TRBD1 (6 bases). The CDR3 loop spans 14 amino acids. V lost 5 bases, J lost 6 bases, and 16 bases lay in between. CDR1 is KGHSY, CDR2 FQNENV, per germline. CDR3 coding DNA: TGTGCCAGCAGCGGGAACCTACAGGGAGCTGAAGCTTTCTTT. It specifies CASSGNLQGAEAFF.

A few counts support this clone. This chain uses TRBV30 with TRBJ1-2, with D tentatively TRBD1 (5 bases). Germline V gene data show CDR1 as GTSNPN and CDR2 as SVGIG (reference sequence). V was cut by 8 bases and J by 7 bases, with 14 bases left in between. This CDR3 spans 11 amino acids. The CDR3 spells CALEGIRGYTF. The CDR3 nucleotides are TGTGCCCTGGAGGGGATCCGTGGCTACACCTTC.